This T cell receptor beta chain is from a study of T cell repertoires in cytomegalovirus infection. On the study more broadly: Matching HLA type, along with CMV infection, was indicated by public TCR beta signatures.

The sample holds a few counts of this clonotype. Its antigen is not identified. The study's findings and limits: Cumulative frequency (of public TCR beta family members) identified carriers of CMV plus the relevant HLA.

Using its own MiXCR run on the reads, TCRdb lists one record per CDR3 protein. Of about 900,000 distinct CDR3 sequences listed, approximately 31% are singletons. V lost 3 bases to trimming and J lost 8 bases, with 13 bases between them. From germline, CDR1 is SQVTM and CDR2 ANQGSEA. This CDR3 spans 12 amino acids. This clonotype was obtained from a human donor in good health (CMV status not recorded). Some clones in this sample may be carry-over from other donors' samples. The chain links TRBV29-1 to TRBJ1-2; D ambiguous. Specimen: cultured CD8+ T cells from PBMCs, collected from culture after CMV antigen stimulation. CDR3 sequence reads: CSVDVSPRGYTF. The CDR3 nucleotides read TGCAGCGTTGACGTGTCCCCGCGAGGCTACACCTTC.